In this sample, the clone carrying this T cell receptor (beta chain) turned up many times. The antigen is unknown. The TCR beta libraries were generated through quantitative 5'-RACE incorporating molecular barcodes. TCRdb independently ran MiXCR on the 5' RACE reads; one entry per CDR3 protein. In the table there are around 490,000 distinct CDR3 sequences, roughly 5.3% of which are singletons. This specimen comes from a study of CD8 T cells in ankylosing spondylitis. The study's findings and limits: A motif in TCR beta, a set of about 8 highly homologous variants, appeared characteristic of ankylosing spondylitis blood. In reactive arthritis synovial fluid and blood, some motif variants had been reported before.

This sequence originates from a male donor with ankylosing spondylitis. The sample taken for sequencing was blood, either unsorted or a sorted T cell fraction (not recorded which).

CDR3 bases: TGTGCCAGCAGTGAAGCAGGGTGGGACAATGAGCAGTTCTTC. Protein: CASSEAGWDNEQFF. The rearrangement links TRBV9 to TRBJ2-1; a weak D match, TRBD1 (5 bases). The V gene's germline CDR1 is SGDLS and CDR2 YYNGEE. Between the trimmed V and J ends, which lost 5 bases and 5 bases, there was a span of 14 bases. CDR3 length: 14 residues.